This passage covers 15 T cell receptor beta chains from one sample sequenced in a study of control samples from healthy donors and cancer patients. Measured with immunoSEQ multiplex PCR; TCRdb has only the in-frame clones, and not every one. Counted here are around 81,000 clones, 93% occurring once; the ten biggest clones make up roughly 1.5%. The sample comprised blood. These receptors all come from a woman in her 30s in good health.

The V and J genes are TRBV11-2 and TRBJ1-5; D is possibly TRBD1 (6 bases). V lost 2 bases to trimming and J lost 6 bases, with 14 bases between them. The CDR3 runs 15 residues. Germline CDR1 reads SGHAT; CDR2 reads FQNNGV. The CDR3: CASSLTGRGTQPQHF. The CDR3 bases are TGTGCCAGCAGCTTAACAGGGAGGGGTACTCAGCCCCAGCATTTT.

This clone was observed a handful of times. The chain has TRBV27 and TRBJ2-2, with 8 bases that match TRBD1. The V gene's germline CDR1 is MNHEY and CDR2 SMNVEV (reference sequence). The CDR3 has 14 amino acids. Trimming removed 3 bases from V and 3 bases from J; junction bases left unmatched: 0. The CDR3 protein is CASSLTGDTGELFF. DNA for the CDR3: TGTGCCAGCAGTTTGACAGGGGACACCGGGGAGCTGTTTTTT.

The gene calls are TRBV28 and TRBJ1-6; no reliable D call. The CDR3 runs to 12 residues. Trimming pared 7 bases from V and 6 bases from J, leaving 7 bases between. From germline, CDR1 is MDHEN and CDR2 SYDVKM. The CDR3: CASMGPNSPLHF. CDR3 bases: TGTGCCAGCATGGGTCCTAATTCACCCCTCCACTTT.

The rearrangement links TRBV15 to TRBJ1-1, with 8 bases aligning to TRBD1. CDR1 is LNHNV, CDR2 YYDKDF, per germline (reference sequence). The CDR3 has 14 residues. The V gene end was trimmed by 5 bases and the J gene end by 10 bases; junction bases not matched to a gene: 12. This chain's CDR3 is CATSGSGQGARAFF. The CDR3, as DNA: TGTGCCACCAGCGGCTCTGGACAGGGTGCTCGAGCTTTCTTT.

CDR3 residues: CASSRTADGLNSPLHF. The CDR3 coding sequence is TGTGCCAGCAGTAGGACCGCGGACGGACTGAATTCACCCCTCCACTTT. V gene TRBV6-2 or TRBV6-3 combines with J gene TRBJ1-6; D is uncertain. CDR1 is MNHEY and CDR2 is SVGEGT in the germline V gene. With 5 bases removed from V and 7 bases from J, the gap between germline ends came to 18 bases. The CDR3 consists of 16 residues.

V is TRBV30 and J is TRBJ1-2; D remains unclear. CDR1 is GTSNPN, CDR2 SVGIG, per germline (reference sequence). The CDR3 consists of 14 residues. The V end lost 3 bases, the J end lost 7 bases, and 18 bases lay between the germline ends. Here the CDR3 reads CAWRTPPMVGGYTF. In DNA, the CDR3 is TGTGCCTGGAGAACCCCACCAATGGTGGGTGGCTACACCTTC.

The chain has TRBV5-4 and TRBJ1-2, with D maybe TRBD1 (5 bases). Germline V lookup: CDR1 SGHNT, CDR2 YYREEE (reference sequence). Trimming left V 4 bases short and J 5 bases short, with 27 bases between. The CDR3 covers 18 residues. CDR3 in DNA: TGTGCCAGCAGCGGACTCCGGGACTCTTCGACCGGGGCTTATGGCTACACCTTC. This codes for CASSGLRDSSTGAYGYTF.

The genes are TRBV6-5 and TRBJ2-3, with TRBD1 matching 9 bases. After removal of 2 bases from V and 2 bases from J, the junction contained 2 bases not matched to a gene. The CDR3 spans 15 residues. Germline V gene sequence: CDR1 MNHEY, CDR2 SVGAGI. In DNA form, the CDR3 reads TGTGCCAGCAGTTACCGGACAGGGGCCACAGATACGCAGTATTTT. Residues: CASSYRTGATDTQYF.

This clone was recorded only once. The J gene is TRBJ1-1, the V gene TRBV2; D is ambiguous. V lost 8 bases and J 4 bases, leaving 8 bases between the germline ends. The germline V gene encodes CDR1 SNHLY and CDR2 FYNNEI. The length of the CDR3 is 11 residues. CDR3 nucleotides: TGTGCCAGCGGGCGGGCCACTGAAGCTTTCTTT. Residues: CASGRATEAFF.

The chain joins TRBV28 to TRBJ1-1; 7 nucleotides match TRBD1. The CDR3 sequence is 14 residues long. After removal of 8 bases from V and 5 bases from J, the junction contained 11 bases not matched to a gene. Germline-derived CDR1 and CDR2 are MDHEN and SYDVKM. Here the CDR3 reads CASGPEGARTEAFF. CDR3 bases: TGTGCCAGCGGTCCGGAGGGGGCGCGGACTGAAGCTTTCTTT.

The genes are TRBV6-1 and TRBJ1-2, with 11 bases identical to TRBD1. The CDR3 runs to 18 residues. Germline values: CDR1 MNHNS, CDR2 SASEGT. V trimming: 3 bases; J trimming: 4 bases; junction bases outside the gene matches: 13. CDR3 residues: CASSEKWGTGGLSYGYTF. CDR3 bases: TGTGCCAGCAGTGAGAAGTGGGGGACAGGGGGGTTGAGCTATGGCTACACCTTC.

As DNA, the CDR3 is TGTGCCAGCAGCTTAACGGGCGAGTACTACGAGCAGTACTTC. Translating gives CASSLTGEYYEQYF. This chain uses TRBV7-8 with TRBJ2-7; D gene unclear. This CDR3 comprises 14 residues. Deletions cut 2 bases from V and 3 bases from J, with 11 bases between. Germline values: CDR1 SGHVS, CDR2 FQNEAQ.

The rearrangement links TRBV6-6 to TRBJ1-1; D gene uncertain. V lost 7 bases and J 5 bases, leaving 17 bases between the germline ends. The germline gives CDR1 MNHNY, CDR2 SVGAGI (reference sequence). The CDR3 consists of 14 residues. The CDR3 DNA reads TGTGCCAGCATGGAGCCCCTTCTCAGGACTGAAGCTTTCTTT. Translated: CASMEPLLRTEAFF.

DNA for the CDR3: TGTGCCAGCAGCCGAAACTACGAGCAGTACTTC. It encodes CASSRNYEQYF. The chain recombines TRBV3-1 (or the pseudogene TRBV3-2) with TRBJ2-7; no definite D call. The germline V and J ends were trimmed by 4 bases and 3 bases, with 4 bases remaining between them. Germline CDR1 LGHDT, CDR2 YNNKEL (reference sequence). The length of the CDR3 is 11 residues.

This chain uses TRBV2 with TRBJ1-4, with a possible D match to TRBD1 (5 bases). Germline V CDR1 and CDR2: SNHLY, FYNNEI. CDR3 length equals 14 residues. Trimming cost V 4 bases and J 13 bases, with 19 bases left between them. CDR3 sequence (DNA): TGTGCCAGCAGTGGTGGGGGGGGTGCTACGAGACTGTTTTTT. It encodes CASSGGGGATRLFF.